Presented here are 30 T cell receptor beta chains from one specimen sequenced in a study of graft-versus-host responses after intestinal transplantation. Their antigen targets remain unknown. Method: immunoSEQ multiplex PCR; TCRdb's copy keeps in-frame clones and lacks some. The top ten clones hold about 0.53% of a sample with about 70,000 clones, around 96% of them seen once. Specimen: unstimulated CD8+ T cells sorted from spleen or lymph node cells, collected before intestinal transplant. Every receptor here comes from a human donor who received an intestinal transplant.

The CDR3 loop is CATSMAGRWENEQYF. CDR3 DNA: TGTGCCACCAGCATGGCGGGGCGATGGGAAAACGAGCAGTACTTC. V usage is TRBV15 and J usage is TRBJ2-7; perhaps TRBD2 as D (6 bases). The V gene lost 4 bases and the J gene lost 5 bases, with 18 bases spanning the gap. The germline CDR1 and CDR2 sequences are LNHNV and YYDKDF (reference sequence). The CDR3 consists of 15 residues. The variable domain in full, with the rest retrieved from reference TRBV15 and TRBJ2-7, is DAMVIQNPRYQVTQFGKPVTLSCSQTLNHNVMYWYQQKSSQAPKLLFHYYDKDFNNEADTPDNFQSRRPNTSFCFLDIRSPGLGDTAMYLCATSMAGRWENEQYFGPGTRLTVT.

This chain joins TRBV27 and TRBJ2-2, with 10 bases aligning to TRBD2. The CDR3 consists of 16 residues. The germline V gene has CDR1 MNHEY and CDR2 SMNVEV (reference sequence). V lost 4 bases, J lost 5 bases, and 7 bases stayed unmatched. For the CDR3, the DNA is TGTGCCAGCAGTTCCCCCTCTAGCGGGAGTACCGGGGAGCTGTTTTTT. It specifies CASSSPSSGSTGELFF.

This chain joins TRBV21-1 and TRBJ2-3; the listed D gene, TRBD2, was not tested against the DNA. TRBV21-1 is shown as a pseudogene. CDR3 length: 12 amino acids. The CDR3 is CASREFTDTQYF. The CDR3 DNA follows: TGTGCCAGCAGGGAGTTCACAGATACGCAGTATTTT.

The chain recombines TRBV6-1 with TRBJ1-1; the D is unclear. The CDR3 length is 13 residues. The germline gives CDR1 MNHNS, CDR2 SASEGT. The V end lost 3 bases, the J end lost 5 bases, and 10 bases lay between the germline ends. The DNA for the CDR3 is TGTGCCAGCAGTGAGTCAACTTGGACTGAAGCTTTCTTT. This translates into CASSESTWTEAFF.

The chain couples TRBV7-9 to TRBJ2-7; TRBD2 matches 12 bases. The CDR3 has 17 amino acids. V lost 0 bases and J lost 2; bases outside the gene matches: 5. In germline, CDR1 is SEHNR, CDR2 FQNEAQ (reference sequence). The CDR3 sequence is CASSLADLAGGPYEQYF. Here the CDR3 DNA reads TGTGCCAGCAGCTTAGCCGATCTAGCGGGAGGGCCCTACGAGCAGTACTTC.

In DNA, the CDR3 is TGTGCCAGCAGCGGAAGAATGGTCGAGCAGTACTTC. Protein sequence: CASSGRMVEQYF. The V gene is TRBV2, the J gene TRBJ2-7; the D is unclear. Germline CDR1 reads SNHLY; CDR2 reads FYNNEI. Trimming stripped 6 bases from V and 6 bases from J, with 12 bases between. The CDR3 totals 12 residues.

The chain recombines TRBV19 with TRBJ1-6, with D tentatively TRBD1 (5 bases). Trimming removed 8 bases at V and 7 bases at J, with 21 bases between. This CDR3 contains 16 residues. CDR1 and CDR2 (germline): LNHDA, SQIVND (reference sequence). CDR3 sequence: CASGRGEGPLNSPLHF. CDR3 in DNA: TGTGCCAGTGGGCGGGGCGAGGGGCCGCTGAATTCACCCCTCCACTTT.

J is TRBJ2-7 and V is TRBV7-9, with D unresolved. The CDR3 runs 13 residues. From germline, CDR1 is SEHNR and CDR2 FQNEAQ (reference sequence). V lost 1 base and J 3 bases, leaving 7 bases between the germline ends. The CDR3: CASSLGSGYEQYF. DNA of the CDR3: TGTGCCAGCAGCTTAGGTTCTGGCTACGAGCAGTACTTC.

A remark on this clone: A junction end diverges from the germline sequence, so it may reflect a read error. The same CDR3 also results from other DNA sequences found in this sample. This chain links TRBV27 with TRBJ2-1; the match to TRBD2 covers 10 bases. The CDR3 spans 16 residues. Germline V gene lookup returns CDR1 MNHEY and CDR2 SMNVEV (reference sequence). This CDR3 reads CASSSSSGRGYNEQFF. DNA for the CDR3: TGCGCCAGCAGTTCATCAAGCGGGAGGGGGTACAATGAGCAGTTCTTC.

This clone has a single count. The chain couples TRBV5-4 to TRBJ2-7, with D tentatively TRBD2 (6 bases). The V end lost 0 bases, the J end lost 2 bases, and 18 bases lay between the germline ends. CDR3 size: 17 residues. The germline CDR1 and CDR2 sequences are SGHNT and YYREEE (reference sequence). CDR3 DNA sequence: TGTGCCAGCAGCTTGGCCTTTCCAGCGGAGGGACCCTACGAGCAGTACTTC. Encoded protein: CASSLAFPAEGPYEQYF.

The V and J genes are TRBV2 and TRBJ1-5; TRBD1 matches 8 bases. V dropped 7 bases and J dropped 4; count of bases not matched to a gene: 9. CDR1 and CDR2 (germline): SNHLY, FYNNEI. The CDR3 contains 15 residues. CDR3 protein: CASIPDRGGNQPQHF. CDR3 DNA: TGTGCCAGCATTCCCGACAGGGGTGGTAATCAGCCCCAGCATTTT.

The chain employs TRBV5-6 and TRBJ2-4; D is unresolved. The CDR3 spans 14 residues. Germline lookup yields CDR1 SGHDT and CDR2 YYEEEE. The V end was cut by 0 bases, the J end by 9 bases, with 13 bases between. The CDR3 region has the DNA TGTGCCAGCAGCTTGGCCGTCAACTGGGGCATTCAGTACTTC. Translated: CASSLAVNWGIQYF.

This clone has only one observation. The chain recombines TRBV30 with TRBJ2-1; D not resolved. V was cut by 0 bases and J by 7 bases, with 7 bases left in between. The CDR3 sequence is 12 residues long. Germline assignment: CDR1 GTSNPN and CDR2 SVGIG (reference sequence). The CDR3 spells CAWSVLWNEQFF. DNA for the CDR3: TGTGCCTGGAGTGTACTTTGGAATGAGCAGTTCTTC.

This clone was seen only once. The V and J genes are TRBV28 and TRBJ2-7; D gene uncertain. Per the germline V gene, CDR1 is MDHEN and CDR2 is SYDVKM. Trimming pared 4 bases from V and 2 bases from J, leaving 18 bases between. The CDR3 is made up of 16 amino acids. The CDR3, as DNA: TGTGCCAGCAGTTCCACAGTCAGGCTCTTACCCTACGAGCAGTACTTC. Its protein product is CASSSTVRLLPYEQYF.

The chain couples TRBV11-3 to TRBJ2-2; TRBD1 might be the D (6 bases). This CDR3 spans 14 amino acids. V was shortened by 5 bases and J by 2 bases, with 9 bases between the two germline ends. The germline V gene encodes CDR1 SGHNT and CDR2 YENEEA. Written as DNA, the CDR3 is TGTGCCAGCAGCCGGACAGTAAACACCGGGGAGCTGTTTTTT. Its translation is CASSRTVNTGELFF.

The chain joins TRBV21-1 to TRBJ1-1. TRBV21-1 is an annotated pseudogene. This CDR3 spans 15 amino acids. The CDR3: CASSAHRAGDTEAFF. Written as DNA, the CDR3 is TGTGCCAGCAGCGCCCACAGGGCGGGGGACACTGAAGCTTTCTTT.

The rearrangement joins TRBV5-6 to TRBJ2-7, with 11 bases identical to TRBD1. Trimming at V came to 0 bases and at J to 9 bases, leaving 5 bases not matched to a gene. There are 14 residues in the CDR3. CDR1 is SGHDT, CDR2 YYEEEE, per germline. CDR3 loop: CASSLGTGGAGQYF. Written as DNA, the CDR3 is TGTGCCAGCAGCTTGGGGACAGGGGGCGCGGGGCAGTACTTC.

The rearrangement links TRBV6-5 to TRBJ1-1; no definite D call. There are 16 residues in the CDR3. Trimming left V 0 bases short and J 2 bases short, with 13 bases between. The germline V gene encodes CDR1 MNHEY and CDR2 SVGAGI. This CDR3 reads CASSYSNIRKNTEAFF. In nucleotides, the CDR3 is TGTGCCAGCAGTTACTCGAACATACGGAAAAACACTGAAGCTTTCTTT.

The chain combines TRBV25-1 with TRBJ2-7; no definite D call. This CDR3 has 14 amino acids. Germline CDR1 and CDR2: MGHDK and SYGVNS. The V gene lost 5 bases and the J gene lost 3 bases, with 14 bases spanning the gap. The CDR3 DNA sequence: TGTGCCAGCAGTCCCATGGGCAGTTACTACGAGCAGTACTTC. Translating it yields CASSPMGSYYEQYF.

The chain is built from TRBV15 and TRBJ1-1; D is possibly TRBD1 (5 bases). Germline CDR1 is LNHNV and CDR2 is YYDKDF (reference sequence). CDR3 length: 15 amino acids. The V gene lost 5 bases and the J gene lost 1 base, with 14 bases spanning the gap. The CDR3 reads CATSEAGYQNTEAFF. In DNA, the CDR3 is TGTGCCACCAGCGAAGCAGGGTATCAGAACACTGAAGCTTTCTTT.

The CDR3 DNA reads as TGTGCCAGCAGCCCACTAGCGGACACCGGGGAGCTGTTTTTT. Protein: CASSPLADTGELFF. The chain carries TRBV4-2 and TRBJ2-2; 8 positions match TRBD2. The germline V gene encodes CDR1 LGHNA and CDR2 YNFKEQ. The ends lost 4 bases at V and 3 bases at J; junction bases unmatched: 1. CDR3 length: 14 residues.

The chain joins TRBV5-1 to TRBJ2-1, with D perhaps assigned TRBD1 or TRBD2 (5 bases each). With 1 base removed from V and 6 bases from J, the gap between germline ends came to 17 bases. CDR1 and CDR2 (germline): SGHRS, YFSETQ. This CDR3 region has 16 residues. The CDR3 region is CASSLIRDRKVNEQFF. CDR3 DNA sequence: TGCGCCAGCAGCTTGATCCGGGACCGGAAGGTCAATGAGCAGTTCTTC.

The DNA of the CDR3 is TGCGCCAGCAGCTTGGTCTGGGGAGAGACCCAGTACTTC. Encoded protein: CASSLVWGETQYF. The chain uses TRBV5-1 and TRBJ2-5, with unresolved D. The CDR3 spans 13 residues. V lost 0 bases to trimming and J lost 4 bases, with 7 bases between them. In germline, CDR1 is SGHRS, CDR2 YFSETQ.

This chain uses TRBV28 with TRBJ1-1; D unresolved. This CDR3 comprises 16 residues. Germline-derived CDR1 and CDR2 are MDHEN and SYDVKM. V lost 2 bases, J lost 1 base, and 14 bases lay in between. The CDR3 reads CASSLIPGSANTEAFF. Here the CDR3 DNA reads TGTGCCAGCAGTTTAATCCCGGGCTCAGCGAACACTGAAGCTTTCTTT. Using reference TRBV28 and TRBJ1-1 for the parts outside the CDR3, the full variable domain is DVKVTQSSRYLVKRTGEKVFLECVQDMDHENMFWYRQDPGLGLRLIYFSYDVKMKEKGDIPEGYSVSREKKERFSLILESASTNQTSMYLCASSLIPGSANTEAFFGQGTRLTVV.

This chain joins TRBV29-1 and TRBJ1-3; maybe TRBD1 (5 bases). V was cut by 7 bases and J by 5 bases, with 15 bases left in between. CDR1 SQVTM and CDR2 ANQGSEA come from the germline V gene. There are 13 residues in the CDR3. CDR3 sequence (DNA): TGCAGCGCCGCCGGGGACCGACGAAACACCATATATTTT. Protein product: CSAAGDRRNTIYF.

V is TRBV6-5 and J is TRBJ2-7; D perhaps matches TRBD2 (5 bases). Germline V lookup: CDR1 MNHEY, CDR2 SVGAGI. Trimming removed 3 bases from V and 1 base from J, with 7 bases in between. The CDR3 length is 13 residues. The CDR3 spells CASSYEGSYEQYF. The CDR3 DNA reads TGTGCCAGCAGTTATGAGGGTTCCTACGAGCAGTACTTC.

This chain uses TRBV6-1 with TRBJ2-7; unclear D gene. This CDR3 is built from 14 residues. Germline V gene sequence: CDR1 MNHNS, CDR2 SASEGT. Deletions cut 7 bases from V and 3 bases from J, with 16 bases between. The CDR3, as DNA: TGTGCCAGCATGGGTATGGGGTACGGCTACGAGCAGTACTTC. Protein: CASMGMGYGYEQYF.

This clone was seen a handful of times. The CDR3 loop is CASSLLESPYEQYF. The DNA for the CDR3 is TGTGCCAGCAGCTTATTGGAAAGCCCCTACGAGCAGTACTTC. The V call is TRBV7-7, the J call TRBJ2-7; D ambiguous. This CDR3 region has 14 residues. V was shortened by 2 bases and J by 2 bases, with 10 bases between the two germline ends. Germline CDR1 reads SSHAT; CDR2 reads FNYEAQ (reference sequence).

The V call is TRBV27, the J call TRBJ2-2; possible D gene TRBD1, 5 bases. The CDR3 spans 15 residues. CDR1 MNHEY and CDR2 SMNVEV come from the germline V gene (reference sequence). Deletions cut 5 bases from V and 0 bases from J, with 10 bases between. CDR3 in amino acids: CASSLQQANTGELFF. In nucleotides, the CDR3 is TGTGCCAGCAGTCTTCAACAGGCGAACACCGGGGAGCTGTTTTTT.

V usage is TRBV19 and J usage is TRBJ2-7; D unresolved. CDR1 and CDR2 from the germline V gene are LNHDA and SQIVND (reference sequence). CDR3 length: 13 amino acids. V lost 4 bases, J lost 4 bases, and 11 bases lay in between. DNA of the CDR3: TGTGCCAGTAGTAGCCAAGCGCTGTACGAGCAGTACTTC. This gives the protein CASSSQALYEQYF. Full variable domain (rest looked up from reference TRBV19 and TRBJ2-7): DGGITQSPKYLFRKEGQNVTLSCEQNLNHDAMYWYRQDPGQGLRLIYYSQIVNDFQKGDIAEGYSVSREKKESFPLTVTSAQKNPTAFYLCASSSQALYEQYFGPGTRLTVT.